This entry concerns a single T cell receptor (beta chain). TCRdb redid the calling of the RT-PCR reads with MiXCR, one entry per CDR3 protein. The data show hundreds of thousands of distinct CDR3 sequences, 13% to 15% seen once. There are 15 residues in the CDR3. Germline V lookup: CDR1 SGHKS, CDR2 YYEKEE (reference sequence). After removal of 4 bases from V and 6 bases from J, the junction contained 10 bases not matched to a gene. Input material: memory CD4+ T cells from blood. This chain links TRBV5-5 with TRBJ1-5; 7 bases fit TRBD1. This clonotype was obtained from a female donor in good health, serving as a healthy control. The CDR3 loop is CASSRETGDGQPQHF. As DNA, the CDR3 is TGTGCCAGCAGCCGGGAAACAGGGGACGGTCAGCCCCAGCATTTT.